Described below is a single T cell receptor (beta chain) sequence and its context. The antigen is undetermined. The data originate from a study of T cell responses to AZD1222 COVID-19 vaccine. Study-level findings and limits: Sampling captured repertoires only after the peak T cell response.

This table comes from immunoSEQ multiplex PCR, and its TCRdb copy is limited to in-frame clones, with some not included. The repertoire holds about 150,000 clones, with roughly 93% as singletons. There are 12 residues in the CDR3. Deletions cut 5 bases from V and 7 bases from J, with 12 bases between. Germline loops: CDR1 LNHDA, CDR2 SQIVND (reference sequence). The rearrangement joins TRBV19 to TRBJ2-7; D possibly matches TRBD1 or TRBD2 (5 bases each). Source: peripheral blood, taken 28 days after the second AZD1222 dose. This TCR came from an adult who received the AZD1222 COVID-19 vaccine. Here the CDR3 reads CASSPRGAEQYF. In DNA form, the CDR3 reads TGTGCCAGTAGTCCCCGAGGGGCGGAGCAGTACTTC. Together with reference TRBV19 and TRBJ2-7, the CDR3 gives the full variable domain: DGGITQSPKYLFRKEGQNVTLSCEQNLNHDAMYWYRQDPGQGLRLIYYSQIVNDFQKGDIAEGYSVSREKKESFPLTVTSAQKNPTAFYLCASSPRGAEQYFGPGTRLTVT.